The T cell receptor (beta chain) under discussion was sequenced for a study of OX40 agonist ivuxolimab in advanced cancers. Sequenced by immunoSEQ multiplex PCR; TCRdb stores in-frame clones only, minus some. The sample shows 65,000 to 85,000 clones, 90% to 95% of them seen only once. Trimming cost V 4 bases and J 6 bases; bases outside gene matches: 5. This CDR3 contains 14 residues. Germline V gives CDR1 MNHEY, CDR2 SMNVEV (reference sequence). The sample in question was CD4+ or CD8+ T cells sorted from blood, obtained in a trial of the OX40 agonist ivuxolimab. The receptor's source is an adult with an advanced solid tumor such as melanoma, head and neck, liver or kidney cancer. V usage is TRBV27 and J usage is TRBJ2-7; 11 nucleotides match TRBD1. Written as DNA, the CDR3 is TGTGCCAGCAGTTATGGGACAGGGGGTAGCGAGCAGTACTTC. It specifies CASSYGTGGSEQYF.